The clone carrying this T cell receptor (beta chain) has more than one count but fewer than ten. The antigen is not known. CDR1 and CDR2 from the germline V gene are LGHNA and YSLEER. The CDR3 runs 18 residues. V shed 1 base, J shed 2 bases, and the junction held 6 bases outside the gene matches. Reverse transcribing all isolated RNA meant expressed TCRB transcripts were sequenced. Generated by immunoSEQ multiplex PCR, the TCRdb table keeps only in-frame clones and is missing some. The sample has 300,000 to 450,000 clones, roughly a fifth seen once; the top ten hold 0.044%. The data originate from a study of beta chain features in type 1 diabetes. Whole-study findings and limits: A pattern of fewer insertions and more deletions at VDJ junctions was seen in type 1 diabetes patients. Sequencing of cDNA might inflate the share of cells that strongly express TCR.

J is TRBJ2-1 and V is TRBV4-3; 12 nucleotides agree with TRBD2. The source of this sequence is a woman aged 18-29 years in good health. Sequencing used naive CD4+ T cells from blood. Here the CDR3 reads CASSQGVASGGAYNEQFF. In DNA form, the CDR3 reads TGCGCCAGCAGCCAAGGCGTGGCTAGCGGGGGGGCCTACAATGAGCAGTTCTTC.